A selection of T cell receptor beta chains follows, all from one sample in a study of cytomegalovirus exposure and HLA in healthy donors. Assay used: immunoSEQ multiplex PCR; TCRdb lists only in-frame clones, some missing. The sample contains about 170,000 clones, around 68% of which appear only once. Specimen: PBMCs. All receptors come from a girl aged 10-17 years in good health and CMV-seronegative. CDR3s include the opening cysteine and the closing phenylalanine or tryptophan. The order of the fields is J gene, D gene, clone size, V gene, CDR3 protein, CDR3 DNA. The D gene is left open where the match is weak. Clone size is shown for a subset of rows, as once, few, many or a class of expanded clone.

J gene: TRBJ2-7; D gene: TRBD1; clone size: NA; V gene: TRBV5-1; CDR3 protein: CASSQDRVGYEQYF; CDR3 DNA: TGCGCCAGCAGCCAGGACAGGGTGGGGTACGAGCAGTACTTC
J gene: TRBJ1-4; D gene: NA; clone size: NA; V gene: TRBV7-6; CDR3 protein: CASSLEQGETNEKLFF; CDR3 DNA: TGTGCCAGCAGCTTGGAACAGGGAGAAACTAATGAAAAACTGTTTTTT
J gene: TRBJ2-7; D gene: NA; clone size: NA; V gene: TRBV5-6; CDR3 protein: CASSAGTTSSYEQYF; CDR3 DNA: TGTGCCAGCAGTGCCGGGACAACGAGCTCCTACGAGCAGTACTTC
J gene: TRBJ2-7; D gene: TRBD2; clone size: NA; V gene: TRBV11-2; CDR3 protein: CASSRGTSGSYEQYF; CDR3 DNA: TGTGCCAGCAGCCGAGGGACTAGCGGTTCCTACGAGCAGTACTTC
J gene: TRBJ2-3; D gene: NA; clone size: NA; V gene: TRBV30; CDR3 protein: CAWSKGRDPGTDTQYF; CDR3 DNA: TGTGCCTGGAGTAAAGGGCGGGACCCCGGCACAGATACGCAGTATTTT
J gene: TRBJ2-5; D gene: NA; clone size: NA; V gene: TRBV4-1; CDR3 protein: CASSQGAFQETQYF; CDR3 DNA: TGCGCCAGCAGCCAAGGGGCGTTCCAAGAGACCCAGTACTTC
J gene: TRBJ1-2; D gene: NA; clone size: NA; V gene: TRBV19; CDR3 protein: CASISAGTNYGYTF; CDR3 DNA: TGTGCCAGCATTTCGGCGGGGACTAACTATGGCTACACCTTC
J gene: TRBJ2-6; D gene: NA; clone size: NA; V gene: TRBV7-2; CDR3 protein: CASSLSNRPPLTF; CDR3 DNA: TGTGCCAGCAGCTTAAGCAACAGGCCCCCCCTGACTTTC
J gene: TRBJ1-2; D gene: NA; clone size: NA; V gene: TRBV12-5; CDR3 protein: CASGLGYRTERYGYTF; CDR3 DNA: TGTGCTAGTGGTTTGGGTTATAGAACAGAAAGATATGGCTACACCTTC
J gene: TRBJ2-1; D gene: NA; clone size: once; V gene: TRBV9; CDR3 protein: CASSISGSYNEQFF; CDR3 DNA: TGTGCCAGCAGCATTAGCGGCTCCTACAATGAGCAGTTCTTC
J gene: TRBJ2-3; D gene: TRBD2; clone size: NA; V gene: TRBV5-1; CDR3 protein: CASRSSGGYTDTQYF; CDR3 DNA: TGCGCCAGCAGATCGTCGGGGGGATACACAGATACGCAGTATTTT
J gene: TRBJ1-5; D gene: NA; clone size: NA; V gene: TRBV6-5; CDR3 protein: CASSFRTGDQPQHF; CDR3 DNA: TGTGCCAGCAGTTTCCGGACTGGCGATCAGCCCCAGCATTTT
J gene: TRBJ2-2; D gene: TRBD1; clone size: NA; V gene: TRBV5-1; CDR3 protein: CASSSLGTGDTGELFF; CDR3 DNA: TGCGCCAGCAGCTCTCTTGGGACAGGGGACACCGGGGAGCTGTTTTTT
J gene: TRBJ2-1; D gene: TRBD2; clone size: NA; V gene: TRBV4-2; CDR3 protein: CASSQDLTTSVLNEQFF; CDR3 DNA: TGTGCCAGCAGCCAAGATTTGACCACTAGCGTCCTAAATGAGCAGTTCTTC
J gene: TRBJ2-5; D gene: TRBD1; clone size: once; V gene: TRBV2; CDR3 protein: CASRADRVPTQYF; CDR3 DNA: TGTGCCAGCAGAGCGGACAGGGTCCCGACCCAGTACTTC
J gene: TRBJ2-3; D gene: NA; clone size: NA; V gene: TRBV4-1; CDR3 protein: CASSQEAGAGTDTQYF; CDR3 DNA: TGCGCCAGCAGCCAAGAGGCAGGGGCTGGCACAGATACGCAGTATTTT
J gene: TRBJ1-4; D gene: NA; clone size: NA; V gene: TRBV5-8; CDR3 protein: CASSLEGPAANEKLFF; CDR3 DNA: TGTGCCAGCAGCTTGGAGGGGCCCGCGGCTAATGAAAAACTGTTTTTT
J gene: TRBJ2-5; D gene: NA; clone size: few; V gene: TRBV15; CDR3 protein: CATSSPLARGPDYQETQYF; CDR3 DNA: TGTGCCACCAGCAGTCCCCTGGCGCGGGGTCCGGATTACCAAGAGACCCAGTACTTC
J gene: TRBJ2-2; D gene: NA; clone size: once; V gene: TRBV27; CDR3 protein: CASSLSKEAGELFF; CDR3 DNA: TGTGCCAGCAGTTTATCGAAGGAGGCCGGGGAGCTGTTTTTT
J gene: TRBJ2-5; D gene: TRBD2; clone size: NA; V gene: TRBV25-1; CDR3 protein: CASSDPGGTETQYF; CDR3 DNA: TGTGCCAGCAGTGATCCCGGGGGGACGGAGACCCAGTACTTC
J gene: TRBJ2-6; D gene: TRBD1; clone size: NA; V gene: TRBV9; CDR3 protein: CASSGQGLGSGANVLTF; CDR3 DNA: TGTGCCAGCAGCGGACAGGGTCTAGGTTCTGGGGCCAACGTCCTGACTTTC
J gene: TRBJ2-7; D gene: TRBD1; clone size: few; V gene: TRBV5-1; CDR3 protein: CASSLAPGQGTYEQYF; CDR3 DNA: TGCGCCAGCAGCTTGGCGCCGGGACAGGGGACCTACGAGCAGTACTTC
J gene: TRBJ2-7; D gene: TRBD1; clone size: NA; V gene: TRBV5-4; CDR3 protein: CASSLVGGGEQYF; CDR3 DNA: TGTGCCAGCAGCTTGGTAGGGGGCGGAGAGCAGTACTTC
J gene: TRBJ2-4; D gene: NA; clone size: NA; V gene: TRBV7-2; CDR3 protein: CASSTEGVIAKNIQYF; CDR3 DNA: TGTGCCAGCAGCACAGAGGGGGTTATAGCCAAAAACATTCAGTACTTC
J gene: TRBJ1-1; D gene: TRBD1; clone size: NA; V gene: TRBV19; CDR3 protein: CASSTRQGDTEAFF; CDR3 DNA: TGTGCCAGTAGTACACGACAGGGGGACACTGAAGCTTTCTTT
J gene: TRBJ1-2; D gene: NA; clone size: NA; V gene: TRBV27; CDR3 protein: CASSFGGSYTF; CDR3 DNA: TGTGCCAGCAGTTTCGGGGGGAGCTACACCTTC